These 28 T cell receptor beta chains originate from one sample sequenced in a study of shared clonotypes between healthy human individuals. In the naive CD8 group, cells lacked CD45RO and were positively selected for CCR7, so terminally differentiated effector memory CD45RA+ cells were left out. The assay was immunoSEQ multiplex PCR, and TCRdb's table has in-frame clones only and misses some. Found here are around 2,100,000 clones, roughly 94% of them singletons; the top ten hold 1.2%. Source material: naive CD8+ T cells sorted from blood. These receptors were taken from a man younger than 30 in good health.

J is TRBJ1-1 and V is TRBV7-9; the D gene is possibly TRBD1 (5 bases). V shed 7 bases and J shed 1 base, with 7 bases lying between them. Germline V CDR1 and CDR2: SEHNR, FQNEAQ (reference sequence). The CDR3 extends over 12 amino acids. CDR3 residues: CASIDRNTEAFF. The CDR3 DNA reads TGTGCCAGCATCGACAGGAACACTGAAGCTTTCTTT. The variable domain in full, completed from reference TRBV7-9 and TRBJ1-1, reads DTGVSQNPRHKITKRGQNVTFRCDPISEHNRLYWYRQTLGQGPEFLTYFQNEAQLEKSRLLSDRFSAERPKGSFSTLEIQRTEQGDSAMYLCASIDRNTEAFFGQGTRLTVV.

To note about this clone: Other DNA variants within this sample encode the same CDR3. V gene TRBV7-9 combines with J gene TRBJ2-7; D call uncertain. Germline-derived CDR1 and CDR2 are SEHNR and FQNEAQ (reference sequence). V lost 3 bases and J lost 3, with 9 bases in between. This CDR3 region has 13 residues. The CDR3 nucleotides read TGTGCCAGCAGCTTGAGCGAGTTCTACGAGCAGTACTTC. As protein: CASSLSEFYEQYF.

The V gene is TRBV6-5, the J gene TRBJ2-2; 8 positions match TRBD1. V lost 4 bases, J lost 5 bases, and 6 bases stayed unmatched. The germline CDR1 and CDR2 sequences are MNHEY and SVGAGI. There are 15 residues in the CDR3. CDR3 sequence reads: CASSFDRGRTGELFF. In nucleotides, the CDR3 is TGTGCCAGCAGTTTCGACAGGGGCAGGACCGGGGAGCTGTTTTTT.

Of note for this clone: The same CDR3 can be traced to other DNA sequences in this sample. The CDR3 DNA sequence: TGCGCCAGCAGCCAAGATGGCGGAGCCTACGAGCAGTACTTC. It specifies CASSQDGGAYEQYF. The V call is TRBV4-3, the J call TRBJ2-7; D uncertain. Trimming left V 0 bases short and J 2 bases short, with 8 bases between. Germline V gene data show CDR1 as LGHNA and CDR2 as YSLEER. The CDR3 consists of 14 residues.

This chain links TRBV7-6 with TRBJ2-3; D possibly matches TRBD1 or TRBD2 (7 bases each). The V end was cut by 4 bases, the J end by 4 bases, with 21 bases between. CDR1 is SGHVS, CDR2 FNYEAQ, per germline. The CDR3 is made up of 17 amino acids. This CDR3 is CASSSGGTGGAPDTQYF. CDR3 bases: TGTGCCAGCAGCTCAGGGGGGACGGGGGGCGCCCCAGATACGCAGTATTTT.

This clone appeared a few times. The chain carries TRBV29-1 and TRBJ2-7; D not resolved. Looked up from germline, CDR1 is SQVTM and CDR2 is ANQGSEA. Trimming pared 7 bases from V and 3 bases from J, leaving 10 bases between. The CDR3 contains 11 residues. CDR3 in DNA: TGCAGCGCTTCGGACGTCTACGAGCAGTACTTC. This gives the protein CSASDVYEQYF.

This chain joins TRBV27 and TRBJ2-1; D unresolved. With 3 bases removed from V and 6 bases from J, the gap between germline ends came to 9 bases. This CDR3 region has 13 residues. CDR1 and CDR2 (germline): MNHEY, SMNVEV (reference sequence). The CDR3: CASSFGQANEQFF. In DNA form, the CDR3 reads TGTGCCAGCAGTTTCGGGCAGGCCAATGAGCAGTTCTTC.

The chain has TRBV7-6 and TRBJ2-7, with D tentatively TRBD2 (7 bases). The CDR3 is 15 amino acids. The germline V and J ends were trimmed by 7 bases and 4 bases, with 20 bases remaining between them. CDR1 SGHVS and CDR2 FNYEAQ come from the germline V gene. The CDR3: CASIERDTEQYEQYF. CDR3 sequence (DNA): TGTGCCAGCATCGAGCGGGACACCGAGCAGTACGAGCAGTACTTC.

This chain links TRBV4-3 with TRBJ2-3; TRBD2 matches at 8 bases. Germline V lookup: CDR1 LGHNA, CDR2 YSLEER. The CDR3 is 17 residues long. V dropped 0 bases and J dropped 0; count of bases not matched to a gene: 5. CDR3 region: CASSQERLALSTDTQYF. DNA of the CDR3: TGCGCCAGCAGCCAAGAAAGACTAGCGCTTAGCACAGATACGCAGTATTTT.

In regard to this clone: The sample has other DNA sequences that encode this CDR3 too. This chain joins TRBV27 and TRBJ2-6, with D unresolved. CDR1 and CDR2 from the germline V gene are MNHEY and SMNVEV (reference sequence). The CDR3 contains 13 residues. V lost 6 bases, J lost 0 bases, and 3 bases lay in between. The CDR3 DNA is TGTGCCAGCAGCACCTCTGGGGCCAACGTCCTGACTTTC. Amino acid sequence: CASSTSGANVLTF.

Here the CDR3 DNA reads TGTGCCTGGAGTGTAGGGTTTAATGAAAAACTGTTTTTT. Translated, it gives CAWSVGFNEKLFF. J is TRBJ1-4 and V is TRBV30; D is unresolved. Germline CDR1 GTSNPN, CDR2 SVGIG (reference sequence). V shed 0 bases and J shed 4 bases, with 6 bases lying between them. The CDR3 sequence is 13 residues long.

The chain combines TRBV11-2 with TRBJ1-4; 7 bases map to TRBD1. V lost 5 bases, J lost 6 bases, and 12 bases stayed unmatched. The CDR3 covers 16 residues. The germline gives CDR1 SGHAT, CDR2 FQNNGV. CDR3 amino acids: CASSLGWGQSYEKLFF. The CDR3 DNA is TGTGCCAGCAGCCTCGGCTGGGGACAGAGCTATGAAAAACTGTTTTTT.

In this sample, this clone turned up a few times. V gene TRBV4-1 combines with J gene TRBJ1-2; tentative D call: TRBD1 (5 bases). V was trimmed by 3 bases and J by 4 bases, leaving 15 bases between them. This CDR3 is built from 15 residues. The germline CDR1 and CDR2 sequences are MGHRA and YSYEKL. Written as DNA, the CDR3 is TGCGCCAGCAGCCAGTCCACTGGGACCACCTATGGCTACACCTTC. It translates to CASSQSTGTTYGYTF.

This chain connects TRBV30 to TRBJ2-7, with D unclear. Germline V gene lookup returns CDR1 GTSNPN and CDR2 SVGIG (reference sequence). The CDR3 is made up of 13 amino acids. Trimming removed 0 bases from V and 2 bases from J, with 8 bases in between. The CDR3 DNA follows: TGTGCCTGGAGTGTAGGTTCCCCCTACGAGCAGTACTTC. It encodes CAWSVGSPYEQYF. The complete variable domain, with remaining parts taken from reference TRBV30 and TRBJ2-7, reads SQTIHQWPATLVQPVGSPLSLECTVEGTSNPNLYWYRQAAGRGLQLLFYSVGIGQISSEVPQNLSASRPQDRQFILSSKKLLLSDSGFYLCAWSVGSPYEQYFGPGTRLTVT.

As concerns this clone: This CDR3 is also generated by other DNA sequences in the sample. The chain couples TRBV5-6 to TRBJ2-7, with 7 nucleotides matching TRBD1. The V gene's germline CDR1 is SGHDT and CDR2 YYEEEE. This CDR3 region has 12 residues. V trimming: 3 bases; J trimming: 3 bases; junction bases outside the gene matches: 0. CDR3 loop: CASSWDSYEQYF. The CDR3 DNA sequence: TGTGCCAGCAGCTGGGACAGCTACGAGCAGTACTTC.

V and J are TRBV2 and TRBJ2-7, with unresolved D. The V end was cut by 7 bases, the J end by 3 bases, with 10 bases between. The length of the CDR3 is 12 residues. Germline V gene data show CDR1 as SNHLY and CDR2 as FYNNEI. The DNA of the CDR3 is TGTGCCAGCACCGTGGGCAGCTACGAGCAGTACTTC. Translation: CASTVGSYEQYF.

This sequence joins TRBV5-4 and TRBJ2-3; 9 positions match TRBD2. This CDR3 is 15 amino acids long. The V gene end was trimmed by 2 bases and the J gene end by 6 bases; junction bases not matched to a gene: 7. Germline lookup yields CDR1 SGHNT and CDR2 YYREEE (reference sequence). The CDR3 DNA follows: TGTGCCAGCAGCTTTGCGGGAGGGCCGGGGGATACGCAGTATTTT. Translating gives CASSFAGGPGDTQYF.

The J gene is TRBJ2-7, the V gene TRBV6-6, with TRBD1 matching over 8 bases. The germline V gene has CDR1 MNHNY and CDR2 SVGAGI (reference sequence). There are 15 residues in the CDR3. V gave up 0 bases and J gave up 2 bases; unmatched junction bases: 3. CDR3 DNA: TGTGCCAGCAGTTACTCGACAGGGGTCACCTACGAGCAGTACTTC. Its protein is CASSYSTGVTYEQYF.

The chain carries TRBV30 and TRBJ1-2, with D unresolved. The CDR3 consists of 15 residues. The germline CDR1 and CDR2 sequences are GTSNPN and SVGIG (reference sequence). V lost 1 base to trimming and J lost 3 bases, with 15 bases between them. The CDR3 spells CAWSGTGIPHYGYTF. The CDR3 DNA sequence: TGTGCCTGGAGTGGAACCGGGATACCACACTATGGCTACACCTTC.

J is TRBJ1-4 and V is TRBV27; no definite D call. Trimming pared 2 bases from V and 4 bases from J, leaving 14 bases between. Germline CDR1 and CDR2: MNHEY and SMNVEV (reference sequence). The CDR3 has 16 residues. CDR3 coding DNA: TGTGCCAGCAGTTTAGGGATACAGATAAATAATGAAAAACTGTTTTTT. Encoded protein: CASSLGIQINNEKLFF.

The chain carries TRBV5-6 and TRBJ2-7, with D unresolved. Germline CDR1 and CDR2: SGHDT and YYEEEE. V was clipped by 2 bases and J by 3 bases, with 12 bases between them. The CDR3 has 14 residues. CDR3 bases: TGTGCCAGCAGCTTCGGACGGTCGAACTACGAGCAGTACTTC. It encodes CASSFGRSNYEQYF.

This rearrangement joins TRBV4-1 to TRBJ1-5; D is unclear. The V end was cut by 1 base, the J end by 6 bases, with 7 bases between. Germline assignment: CDR1 MGHRA and CDR2 YSYEKL. The CDR3 is made up of 13 amino acids. CDR3 protein: CASSQALAQPQHF. The CDR3 coding sequence is TGCGCCAGCAGCCAAGCACTCGCTCAGCCCCAGCATTTT.

Comment on this clone: A read error may explain this, as a much larger clone is one base away. Other DNA sequences within the sample encode an identical CDR3. The V and J genes are TRBV30 and TRBJ1-1; D uncertain. Trimming took off 0 bases at V and 4 bases at J, with 3 bases between the two ends. The CDR3 extends over 11 amino acids. The germline V gene encodes CDR1 GTSNPN and CDR2 SVGIG (reference sequence). CDR3 sequence (DNA): TGTGCCTGGAGTGTTGGCACTGAAGCTTTCTTT. Its translation: CAWSVGTEAFF.

The chain recombines TRBV10-3 with TRBJ1-5; D is unresolved. Germline CDR1 ENHRY, CDR2 SYGVKD. The V gene lost 2 bases and the J gene lost 4 bases, with 12 bases spanning the gap. There are 15 residues in the CDR3. The CDR3 is CAISETADPNQPQHF. CDR3 coding DNA: TGTGCCATCAGTGAGACGGCAGACCCTAATCAGCCCCAGCATTTT.

The chain joins TRBV13 to TRBJ1-1; D is undetermined. The germline V gene encodes CDR1 PRHDT and CDR2 FYEKMQ (reference sequence). The ends were cut back, 2 bases at V and 0 bases at J, with 7 bases in the middle. The CDR3 is made up of 14 amino acids. For the CDR3, the DNA is TGTGCCAGCAGCTTACCCACGGTGAACACTGAAGCTTTCTTT. The encoded protein is CASSLPTVNTEAFF.

CDR3: CASSAGNLQHF. The CDR3 region has the DNA TGTGCCAGTAGTGCCGGGAATCTCCAGCATTTT. V is TRBV19 and J is TRBJ1-5, with unresolved D. Germline V gives CDR1 LNHDA, CDR2 SQIVND (reference sequence). The germline V and J ends were trimmed by 5 bases and 12 bases, with 11 bases remaining between them. This CDR3 has 11 amino acids.

The V and J genes are TRBV6-5 and TRBJ2-7; D not certain. V was trimmed by 6 bases and J by 2 bases, leaving 11 bases between them. The germline V gene encodes CDR1 MNHEY and CDR2 SVGAGI. This CDR3 spans 13 amino acids. CDR3 nucleotide sequence: TGTGCCAGCAGCCCTAGGCAGACCTACGAGCAGTACTTC. This encodes CASSPRQTYEQYF.

This clone was detected once. Other DNA sequences in the sample encode the same CDR3. The chain uses TRBV7-8 and TRBJ2-7, with 7 positions matching TRBD1. J gave up 1 base and V 5 bases, and 5 bases lay outside the gene matches. Germline V gene lookup returns CDR1 SGHVS and CDR2 FQNEAQ. This CDR3 has 14 amino acids. In DNA form, the CDR3 reads TGTGCCAGCAGCCCCCGGGACAGTTCCTACGAGCAGTACTTC. It is translated as CASSPRDSSYEQYF.